Below are 26 T cell receptor beta chains sequenced from a single sample in a study of cytomegalovirus exposure and HLA in healthy donors. PCR amplification relied on 60 Vbeta primers (plus 13 Jbeta primers). Sequencing was performed with immunoSEQ multiplex PCR; in TCRdb, only in-frame clones are kept and a portion is missing. The data contain around 100,000 clones, 85% to 90% of them singletons. Sequencing was done on a sample of PBMCs. All receptors derive from a man aged 30 to 45 in good health and CMV-seronegative.

In this sample, this clone turned up a few times. The V gene is TRBV7-9, the J gene TRBJ2-4, with 10 bases lining up with TRBD1. V gave up 3 bases and J gave up 7 bases; unmatched junction bases: 6. CDR3 length: 15 residues. The germline gives CDR1 SEHNR, CDR2 FQNEAQ (reference sequence). The CDR3 coding sequence is TGTGCCAGCAGCTTGACCGGGACAGGGGTTAACATTCAGTACTTC. Amino acids: CASSLTGTGVNIQYF.

This clone was picked up a small number of times. The V and J genes are TRBV10-3 and TRBJ2-7; D remains unclear. CDR1 is ENHRY, CDR2 SYGVKD, per germline. V dropped 6 bases and J dropped 1 base, with 7 bases sitting between them. CDR3 length: 12 amino acids. CDR3 amino acids: CAIRGESYEQYF. For the CDR3, the DNA is TGTGCCATCAGGGGCGAGTCCTACGAGCAGTACTTC.

The rearrangement links TRBV9 to TRBJ2-5, with TRBD2 identical over 8 bases. V lost 2 bases, J lost 0 bases, and 0 bases stayed unmatched. This CDR3 comprises 14 residues. Germline values: CDR1 SGDLS, CDR2 YYNGEE. Here the CDR3 DNA reads TGTGCCAGCAGCGTTAGCGGGGACCAAGAGACCCAGTACTTC. This sequence encodes CASSVSGDQETQYF.

V gene TRBV28 combines with J gene TRBJ2-5; D perhaps matches TRBD1 (6 bases). Germline V gene sequence: CDR1 MDHEN, CDR2 SYDVKM. The CDR3 runs 13 residues. V was pared by 3 bases and J by 2 bases, with 7 bases between. CDR3 bases: TGTGCCAGCAGTTTGGACAGACAAGAGACCCAGTACTTC. Encoded protein: CASSLDRQETQYF.

This chain connects TRBV19 to TRBJ2-7; 8 nucleotides match TRBD2. The germline CDR1 and CDR2 sequences are LNHDA and SQIVND (reference sequence). Trimming removed 6 bases from V and 2 bases from J; junction bases left unmatched: 9. The CDR3 consists of 15 residues. The CDR3 nucleotides read TGTGCCAGTAGCATGTCCACTAGCGGTGCCTACGAGCAGTACTTC. The encoded protein is CASSMSTSGAYEQYF.

The chain combines TRBV10-3 with TRBJ1-4, with 7 nucleotides matching TRBD1. The V gene's germline CDR1 is ENHRY and CDR2 SYGVKD. CDR3 length: 15 amino acids. J gave up 2 bases and V 7 bases, and 7 bases lay outside the gene matches. CDR3 bases: TGTGCCATCACCGAGCCCAGGGGGACTAATGAAAAACTGTTTTTT. It specifies CAITEPRGTNEKLFF.

This clone appeared once. The gene calls are TRBV30 and TRBJ2-7; TRBD1 might be the D (7 bases). The V end lost 2 bases, the J end lost 7 bases, and 18 bases lay between the germline ends. The CDR3 totals 14 residues. Germline V gene lookup returns CDR1 GTSNPN and CDR2 SVGIG (reference sequence). The CDR3 protein is CAWSKPGGSGEQYF. The CDR3 nucleotides are TGTGCCTGGAGTAAACCAGGGGGGTCGGGGGAGCAGTACTTC.

The chain carries TRBV6-5 and TRBJ2-6; D remains unclear. V lost 0 bases to trimming and J lost 4 bases, with 7 bases between them. This CDR3 comprises 15 residues. Germline loops: CDR1 MNHEY, CDR2 SVGAGI. DNA for the CDR3: TGTGCCAGCAGTTACTCGCGGTCGGGGGCCAACGTCCTGACTTTC. It is translated as CASSYSRSGANVLTF.

This rearrangement joins TRBV28 to TRBJ2-7; D might be TRBD2 (5 bases). CDR3 length equals 15 residues. V shed 3 bases and J shed 1 base, with 13 bases lying between them. CDR1 MDHEN and CDR2 SYDVKM come from the germline V gene. The CDR3: CASSFSLGRSYEQYF. The CDR3, as DNA: TGTGCCAGCAGTTTCTCACTAGGGCGATCCTACGAGCAGTACTTC.

The rearrangement uses TRBV11-2 and TRBJ2-3; tentatively, D is TRBD2 (6 bases). V lost 1 base and J 1 base, leaving 18 bases between the germline ends. The CDR3 has 18 residues. The germline V gene encodes CDR1 SGHAT and CDR2 FQNNGV. The DNA of the CDR3 is TGTGCCAGCAGCTTAGGACTACTGGGACGACTAGGCACAGATACGCAGTATTTT. This gives the protein CASSLGLLGRLGTDTQYF.

The chain joins TRBV7-8 to TRBJ1-1; D is unclear. Germline V CDR1 and CDR2: SGHVS, FQNEAQ. The V end was cut by 2 bases, the J end by 5 bases, with 9 bases between. The CDR3 extends over 13 amino acids. The CDR3 region has the DNA TGTGCCAGCAGCTTATCTGGGCTAACTGAAGCTTTCTTT. Protein sequence: CASSLSGLTEAFF.

The V call is TRBV6-5, the J call TRBJ2-7, with D uncertain. This CDR3 comprises 13 residues. With 5 bases removed from V and 3 bases from J, the gap between germline ends came to 11 bases. CDR1 and CDR2 (germline): MNHEY, SVGAGI. The CDR3 DNA follows: TGTGCCAGCAGTAGAGTATTTAGCTACGAGCAGTACTTC. It encodes CASSRVFSYEQYF.

The genes are TRBV6-9 and TRBJ2-5, with 12 bases aligning to TRBD2. Per the germline V gene, CDR1 is MNHGY and CDR2 is SVAAGI. The CDR3 length is 17 residues. The J segment lost 7 bases and the V segment lost 8 bases, leaving 17 bases of the junction unmatched. CDR3 coding DNA: TGTGCCAGCGGTTGGACTAGCGGGATACCACAGCCTAGGACCCAGTACTTC. Amino acid sequence: CASGWTSGIPQPRTQYF.

CDR3 in DNA: TGTGCCAGCAGTGACAGGGACGCCTATGGCTACACCTTC. It specifies CASSDRDAYGYTF. The rearrangement links TRBV9 to TRBJ1-2; 7 nucleotides match TRBD1. Germline V gene lookup returns CDR1 SGDLS and CDR2 YYNGEE. The V gene end was trimmed by 5 bases and the J gene end by 4 bases; junction bases not matched to a gene: 5. This CDR3 contains 13 residues.

J is TRBJ2-1 and V is TRBV7-3, with D unresolved. Trimming left V 5 bases short and J 0 bases short, with 5 bases between. The germline V gene encodes CDR1 SGHTA and CDR2 FQGTGA. This CDR3 spans 13 amino acids. The chain's CDR3 is CASSLPSYNEQFF. The CDR3 DNA reads as TGTGCCAGCAGCCTACCCTCCTACAATGAGCAGTTCTTC.

The gene calls are TRBV5-1 and TRBJ1-1, with TRBD1 matching 7 bases. There are 15 residues in the CDR3. Looked up from germline, CDR1 is SGHRS and CDR2 is YFSETQ. Trimming cost V 2 bases and J 5 bases; bases outside gene matches: 9. CDR3 region: CASSFSPGGITEAFF. The CDR3 DNA is TGCGCCAGCAGCTTCTCCCCAGGGGGAATAACTGAAGCTTTCTTT. The full variable domain, with the rest looked up from reference TRBV5-1 and TRBJ1-1, is KAGVTQTPRYLIKTRGQQVTLSCSPISGHRSVSWYQQTPGQGLQFLFEYFSETQRNKGNFPGRFSGRQFSNSRSEMNVSTLELGDSALYLCASSFSPGGITEAFFGQGTRLTVV.

V is TRBV5-1 and J is TRBJ1-4; 7 bases are a match to TRBD1. This CDR3 region has 18 residues. V lost 0 bases and J lost 5; bases outside the gene matches: 13. CDR1 SGHRS and CDR2 YFSETQ come from the germline V gene. CDR3 DNA: TGCGCCAGCAGCTTGGCCAGGAGACAGGGTTTTGGAAATGAAAAACTGTTTTTT. It is translated as CASSLARRQGFGNEKLFF.

V is TRBV5-8 and J is TRBJ1-1; no firm D call. Germline V gene sequence: CDR1 SGHTS, CDR2 YDEGEE. This CDR3 contains 16 residues. Trimming stripped 3 bases from V and 2 bases from J, with 17 bases between. DNA of the CDR3: TGTGCCAGCAGCTCACCTTGGCAGGAAATCAACACTGAAGCTTTCTTT. As protein: CASSSPWQEINTEAFF.

Only a few counts were recorded for this clone. The V gene is TRBV10-3, the J gene TRBJ2-1; 9 bases match TRBD1. This CDR3 is 17 amino acids long. Germline V gene data show CDR1 as ENHRY and CDR2 as SYGVKD. The junction had 8 bases not matched to a gene; V was cut back by 3 bases and J by 2 bases. CDR3 DNA sequence: TGTGCCATCAGTGATCGATCCGGGACAGGGCCCTACAATGAGCAGTTCTTC. Encoded protein: CAISDRSGTGPYNEQFF.

This clone appeared once. J is TRBJ2-3 and V is TRBV7-7; D is unclear. CDR1 is SSHAT and CDR2 is FNYEAQ in the germline V gene (reference sequence). The CDR3 covers 14 residues. Trimming cost V 4 bases and J 8 bases, with 16 bases left between them. The CDR3 spells CASSWSLGLVTQYF. The CDR3 nucleotides read TGTGCCAGCAGCTGGAGCCTGGGTCTGGTTACGCAGTATTTT.

This clone has just a few counts. J is TRBJ2-1 and V is TRBV5-4; a weak D match, TRBD2 (5 bases). This CDR3 has 15 amino acids. V was cut by 0 bases and J by 5 bases, with 12 bases left in between. Germline loops: CDR1 SGHNT, CDR2 YYREEE (reference sequence). DNA of the CDR3: TGTGCCAGCAGCTTGGGGCGGGTTTTGGACAATGAGCAGTTCTTC. Amino acid sequence: CASSLGRVLDNEQFF.

A few counts support this clone. Additional DNA sequences in this sample encode the identical CDR3. The chain employs TRBV7-2 and TRBJ2-1; TRBD2 matches at 8 bases. With V trimmed by 0 bases and J by 4 bases, 5 bases remained unmatched. CDR3 size: 16 residues. Germline CDR1 SGHTA, CDR2 FQGNSA. CDR3 DNA: TGTGCCAGCAGCTTAGCCCCCAGCGGGGGATACAATGAGCAGTTCTTC. Encoded protein: CASSLAPSGGYNEQFF.

This clone turned up a few times. The V and J genes are TRBV2 and TRBJ1-1; 7 bases are shared with TRBD1. The CDR3 has 13 amino acids. V lost 8 bases to trimming and J lost 5 bases; unmatched junction nucleotides: 8. The germline CDR1 and CDR2 sequences are SNHLY and FYNNEI. CDR3 protein: CASGRGLATEAFF. The CDR3, as DNA: TGTGCCAGCGGTAGGGGGCTTGCGACTGAAGCTTTCTTT.

This clone was seen a single time. The rearrangement joins TRBV6-5 to TRBJ2-3; TRBD2 matches 8 bases. The CDR3 has 15 amino acids. Germline V lookup: CDR1 MNHEY, CDR2 SVGAGI. With 5 bases clipped from V and 4 bases from J, the junction kept 8 bases outside the gene matches. The CDR3 DNA reads TGTGCCAGCAGTCCCCGGGGGGGGGCCTCAGATACGCAGTATTTT. Translating it yields CASSPRGGASDTQYF.

This clone has a handful of counts. This chain uses TRBV25-1 with TRBJ2-7; 8 nucleotides line up with TRBD1. CDR1 is MGHDK and CDR2 is SYGVNS in the germline V gene. The CDR3 contains 16 residues. After removal of 3 bases from V and 3 bases from J, the junction contained 10 bases not matched to a gene. CDR3 nucleotides: TGTGCCAGCAGTGACTTTGAGACAGGGGCCATCTACGAGCAGTACTTC. This gives the protein CASSDFETGAIYEQYF.

The rearrangement joins TRBV30 to TRBJ1-1; no firm D call. This CDR3 contains 13 residues. V dropped 2 bases and J dropped 2 bases, with 9 bases sitting between them. Germline assignment: CDR1 GTSNPN and CDR2 SVGIG (reference sequence). This chain's CDR3 is CAWSRGLNTEAFF. CDR3 bases: TGTGCCTGGAGTCGCGGTTTAAACACTGAAGCTTTCTTT.